A single sample gave rise to the 20 T cell receptor beta chains below, sequenced in a study of T cells in Graves' hyperthyroidism and ophthalmopathy. Amplification of TCR beta CDR3 regions used RNA as the template. The HTBI set primed first-round TCR CDR3 RT-PCR. MiXCR, run by TCRdb on the multiplex PCR reads, gives a single entry per CDR3 protein. Of about 640,000 distinct CDR3 sequences in the sample, about 45% were seen once. Sequencing input: peripheral blood or thyroid tissue (not recorded which). The receptors come from an adult man with Graves' disease, either hyperthyroidism or ophthalmopathy (not recorded which).

This rearrangement joins TRBV7-8 to TRBJ2-5; the D gene is possibly TRBD1 (6 bases). The assigned J gene may be wrong: the sequence end matches TRBJ2-7 better. Germline V gives CDR1 SGHVS, CDR2 FQNEAQ. This CDR3 has 18 residues. Here the CDR3 DNA reads TGTGCCAGCAGTGAATGGGCACAGGGATCTTTTGCGGGCTACGAGCAGTACTTC. Translated: CASSEWAQGSFAGYEQYF.

This clonotype occurred a few times. V usage is TRBV30 and J usage is TRBJ1-2, with 7 positions matching TRBD1. The V and J ends lost 1 base and 6 bases, in that order; junction bases with no gene match: 5. Germline lookup yields CDR1 GTSNPN and CDR2 SVGIG (reference sequence). This CDR3 spans 13 amino acids. CDR3: CAWSGWTGDGYTF. The CDR3 DNA follows: TGTGCCTGGAGTGGATGGACAGGAGATGGCTACACCTTC.

This clonotype was seen ten or more times. The gene calls are TRBV9 and TRBJ1-3; 8 bases align to TRBD1. The CDR3 has 14 amino acids. J gave up 0 bases and V 5 bases, and 1 base lay outside the gene matches. CDR1 SGDLS and CDR2 YYNGEE come from the germline V gene. CDR3 in DNA: TGTGCCAGCAGTACAGGGGGCTCTGGAAACACCATATATTTT. Protein product: CASSTGGSGNTIYF.

The rearrangement links TRBV20-1 to TRBJ2-5, with 12 bases identical to TRBD2. The V segment lost 1 base and the J segment 2 bases; nucleotides outside the gene matches: 5. This CDR3 spans 16 amino acids. CDR1 and CDR2 from the germline V gene are DFQATT and SNEGSKA (reference sequence). The CDR3 spells CSARGLAGDMQETQYF. The CDR3 DNA reads TGCAGTGCTAGAGGACTAGCGGGAGACATGCAAGAGACCCAGTACTTC.

Turning to this clonotype: One base away lies a much larger clone, so this may be a sequencing read error. V usage is TRBV2 and J usage is TRBJ1-6; TRBD1 might be the D (5 bases). The CDR3 has 13 amino acids. The V gene's germline CDR1 is SNHLY and CDR2 FYNNEI. The V gene lost 7 bases and the J gene lost 9 bases, with 13 bases spanning the gap. The CDR3 nucleotides are TGTGCCAGCATTGGCGGGGGGGGTTCACCCCTCCACTTT. Protein: CASIGGGGSPLHF.

The chain joins TRBV7-9 to TRBJ1-1, with TRBD1 as a possible D gene (5 bases). Germline V gene data show CDR1 as SEHNR and CDR2 as FQNEAQ (reference sequence). The V gene lost 6 bases and the J gene lost 5 bases, with 22 bases spanning the gap. There are 16 residues in the CDR3. This CDR3 is CASSLRGVTELTEAFF. CDR3 nucleotide sequence: TGTGCCAGCAGTTTGAGAGGGGTTACTGAGCTGACTGAAGCTTTCTTT. The full variable domain, its missing parts supplied by reference TRBV7-9 and TRBJ1-1, is DTGVSQNPRHKITKRGQNVTFRCDPISEHNRLYWYRQTLGQGPEFLTYFQNEAQLEKSRLLSDRFSAERPKGSFSTLEIQRTEQGDSAMYLCASSLRGVTELTEAFFGQGTRLTVV.

The chain links TRBV7-2 to TRBJ2-5; a weak D match, TRBD2 (5 bases). V shed 3 bases and J shed 0 bases, with 17 bases lying between them. CDR1 and CDR2 from the germline V gene are SGHTA and FQGNSA. The CDR3 is made up of 17 amino acids. CDR3 sequence reads: CASSLSNQADYQETQYF. The CDR3 DNA is TGTGCCAGCAGCTTGTCGAACCAGGCGGACTACCAAGAGACCCAGTACTTC. The full variable domain, with the rest looked up from reference TRBV7-2 and TRBJ2-5, is GAGVSQSPSNKVTEKGKDVELRCDPISGHTALYWYRQSLGQGLEFLIYFQGNSAPDKSGLPSDRFSAERTGGSVSTLTIQRTQQEDSAVYLCASSLSNQADYQETQYFGPGTRLLVL.

This clonotype was counted many times. An end of the junction differs from the germline gene, which may be a read error. The chain couples TRBV7-7 to TRBJ2-5; TRBD2 is a possible D gene (5 bases). This CDR3 comprises 13 residues. Looked up from germline, CDR1 is SSHAT and CDR2 is FNYEAQ (reference sequence). The CDR3 is CASSPGILETQYF. The CDR3 DNA sequence: TGTGCTAGCAGCCCGGGGATCTTAGAGACCCAGTACTTC.

The V and J genes are TRBV20-1 and TRBJ2-7; D call uncertain. CDR3 length equals 13 residues. The germline V and J ends were trimmed by 5 bases and 3 bases, with 14 bases remaining between them. Per germline, CDR1 DFQATT and CDR2 SNEGSKA (reference sequence). In DNA form, the CDR3 reads TGCAGTGCTGAGACTCCCCTAAACTACGAGCAGTACTTC. Its translation is CSAETPLNYEQYF.

The chain combines TRBV5-1 with TRBJ1-5, with D hard to call. Germline values: CDR1 SGHRS, CDR2 YFSETQ. Trimming stripped 4 bases from V and 2 bases from J, with 13 bases between. The CDR3 contains 15 residues. The CDR3 DNA sequence: TGCGCCAGCAGCCCCGGAGGGTCGGGCAATCAGCCCCAGCATTTT. It is translated as CASSPGGSGNQPQHF.

The gene calls are TRBV10-1 and TRBJ1-1; 8 bases are shared with TRBD1. Per the germline V gene, CDR1 is WNHNN and CDR2 is SYGVQD (reference sequence). The ends lost 6 bases at V and 6 bases at J; junction bases unmatched: 0. CDR3 length equals 11 residues. CDR3 amino acids: CASRTGAEAFF. The CDR3 DNA follows: TGCGCCAGCAGGACAGGGGCTGAAGCTTTCTTT.

This clonotype was counted many times. The chain employs TRBV15 and TRBJ1-2; 7 positions match TRBD1. The CDR3 contains 14 residues. V lost 5 bases, J lost 4 bases, and 7 bases stayed unmatched. Germline loops: CDR1 LNHNV, CDR2 YYDKDF (reference sequence). The CDR3 loop is CATSARQGFYGYTF. CDR3 nucleotide sequence: TGTGCCACCAGCGCCCGACAGGGATTCTATGGCTACACCTTC.

This clonotype was seen more than once but under ten times. V is TRBV7-9 and J is TRBJ1-1, with a tentative D call TRBD1 (6 bases). Germline CDR1 SEHNR, CDR2 FQNEAQ (reference sequence). The CDR3 loop spans 14 amino acids. V gave up 5 bases and J gave up 4 bases, with 14 bases separating them. The CDR3 nucleotides are TGTGCCAGCAGCATTCACAGGGACGGCACTGAAGCTTTCTTT. Translating it yields CASSIHRDGTEAFF. Using reference TRBV7-9 and TRBJ1-1 for the parts outside the CDR3, the full variable domain is DTGVSQNPRHKITKRGQNVTFRCDPISEHNRLYWYRQTLGQGPEFLTYFQNEAQLEKSRLLSDRFSAERPKGSFSTLEIQRTEQGDSAMYLCASSIHRDGTEAFFGQGTRLTVV.

A few counts support this clonotype. The rearrangement uses TRBV19 and TRBJ2-2, with a weak D call TRBD1 (5 bases). The length of the CDR3 is 13 residues. V was pared by 2 bases and J by 7 bases, with 8 bases between. From germline, CDR1 is LNHDA and CDR2 SQIVND (reference sequence). The CDR3 sequence: CASSIRGNGELFF. CDR3 DNA sequence: TGTGCCAGTAGTATAAGGGGTAACGGGGAGCTGTTTTTT.

The gene calls are TRBV29-1 and TRBJ1-2; D is unresolved. Trimming stripped 1 base from V and 2 bases from J, with 8 bases between. The CDR3 runs 13 residues. Germline CDR1 SQVTM, CDR2 ANQGSEA. CDR3 nucleotides: TGCAGCGTTGAAGTTGTGAGGAACTATGGCTACACCTTC. Its protein product is CSVEVVRNYGYTF.

To note about this clonotype: A much larger clone sits a single nucleotide away, making a read error possible. This sequence joins TRBV10-3 and TRBJ1-2; D remains unclear. Trimming pared 5 bases from V and 0 bases from J, leaving 7 bases between. Per the germline V gene, CDR1 is ENHRY and CDR2 is SYGVKD. The CDR3 has 13 amino acids. CDR3 bases: TGTGCCATCAGTTACTCGGCTAACTATGGCTACACCTTC. This encodes CAISYSANYGYTF.

The table lists this clonotype with a few counts. This chain joins TRBV29-1 and TRBJ1-5; the D gene is possibly TRBD1 (5 bases). The CDR3 covers 12 residues. The germline CDR1 and CDR2 sequences are SQVTM and ANQGSEA. Trimming cost V 1 base and J 11 bases, with 12 bases left between them. CDR3 sequence reads: CSVEGGVETQHF. The CDR3 DNA is TGCAGCGTTGAAGGAGGGGTAGAGACCCAGCATTTT.

The chain recombines TRBV19 with TRBJ1-6; 10 bases fit TRBD1. The V gene end was trimmed by 4 bases and the J gene end by 5 bases; junction bases not matched to a gene: 5. This CDR3 is built from 16 residues. Germline CDR1 is LNHDA and CDR2 is SQIVND (reference sequence). CDR3 loop: CASSRQGANNNSPLHF. CDR3 nucleotides: TGTGCCAGTAGTAGACAGGGGGCAAACAATAATTCACCCCTCCACTTT.

The genes are TRBV10-3 and TRBJ1-1; no firm D call. V was shortened by 9 bases and J by 4 bases, with 9 bases between the two germline ends. Germline CDR1 is ENHRY and CDR2 is SYGVKD. The CDR3 runs 11 residues. The CDR3 sequence is CAIGVGTEAFF. In DNA, the CDR3 is TGTGCCATTGGGGTGGGCACTGAAGCTTTCTTT.

This clonotype was seen a few times. The chain recombines TRBV20-1 with TRBJ1-2; 7 bases fit TRBD1. Trimming took 4 bases from V and 7 from J; bases not matched to a gene: 9. Germline values: CDR1 DFQATT, CDR2 SNEGSKA (reference sequence). The CDR3 length is 13 residues. In DNA form, the CDR3 reads TGCAGTGCTACCGGACAGGTTTCGGGTGGCTACACCTTC. This encodes CSATGQVSGGYTF.